This T cell receptor beta chain stems from a study of T cells in Graves' hyperthyroidism and ophthalmopathy. TCR beta CDR3 sequences were amplified from RNA transcripts. RT-PCR in the first round (using the HTBI primer set) targeted the TCR CDR3. One entry per CDR3 protein, called by TCRdb with MiXCR from the multiplex PCR reads. In the table there are 500,000 to 650,000 distinct CDR3 sequences, 14% of which are singletons. This clonotype was counted between two and nine times. Sequencing was done on a sample of blood. The TCR comes from a woman aged 40 to 55 with Graves' hyperthyroidism.

The CDR3 spells CASSDPGLSGNTIYF. Here the CDR3 DNA reads TGTGCCAGCAGCGACCCCGGCCTCTCTGGAAACACCATATATTTT. V usage is TRBV6-1 and J usage is TRBJ1-3; D unresolved. Trimming cost V 6 bases and J 0 bases, with 12 bases left between them. Per the germline V gene, CDR1 is MNHNS and CDR2 is SASEGT. This CDR3 contains 15 residues.